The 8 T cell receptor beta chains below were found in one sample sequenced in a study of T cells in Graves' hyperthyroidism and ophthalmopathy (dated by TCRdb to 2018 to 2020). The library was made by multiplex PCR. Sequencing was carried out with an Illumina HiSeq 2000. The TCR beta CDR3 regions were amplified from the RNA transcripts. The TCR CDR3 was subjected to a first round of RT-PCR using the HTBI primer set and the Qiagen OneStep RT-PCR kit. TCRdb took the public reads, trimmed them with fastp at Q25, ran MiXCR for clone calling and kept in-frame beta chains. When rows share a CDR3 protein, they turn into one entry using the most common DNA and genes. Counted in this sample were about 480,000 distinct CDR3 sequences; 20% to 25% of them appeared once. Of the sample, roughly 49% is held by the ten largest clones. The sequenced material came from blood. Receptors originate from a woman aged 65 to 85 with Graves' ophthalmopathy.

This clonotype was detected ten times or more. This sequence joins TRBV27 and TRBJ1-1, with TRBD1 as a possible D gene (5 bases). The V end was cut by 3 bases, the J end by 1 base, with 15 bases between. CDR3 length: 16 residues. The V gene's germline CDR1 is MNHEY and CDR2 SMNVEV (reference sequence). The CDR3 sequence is CASSFFRGTGNTEAFF. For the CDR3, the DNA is TGTGCCAGCAGTTTCTTCCGTGGGACGGGGAACACTGAAGCTTTCTTT.

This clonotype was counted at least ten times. The CDR3 nucleotides read TGTGCCAGCAGCTTAAAGGGATACGAGACCCAGTACTTC. Its protein product is CASSLKGYETQYF. The chain links TRBV11-2 to TRBJ2-5, with D uncertain. CDR1 and CDR2 (germline): SGHAT, FQNNGV. Trimming shortened V by 2 bases and J by 5 bases, and 9 bases separated the two germline ends. The CDR3 length is 13 residues.

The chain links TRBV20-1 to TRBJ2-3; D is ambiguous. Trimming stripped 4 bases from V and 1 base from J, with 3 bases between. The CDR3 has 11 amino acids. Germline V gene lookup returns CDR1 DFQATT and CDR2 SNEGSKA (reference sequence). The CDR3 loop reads CSAMRTDTQYF. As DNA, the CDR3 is TGCAGTGCTATGCGCACAGATACGCAGTATTTT.

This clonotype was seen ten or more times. CDR3 region: CASSSGITDTQYF. The CDR3 DNA sequence: TGTGCCAGCAGTAGCGGGATCACAGATACGCAGTATTTT. The rearrangement joins TRBV12-3 or TRBV12-4 to TRBJ2-3; TRBD2 aligns across 7 bases. The length of the CDR3 is 13 residues. V shed 5 bases, J shed 2 bases, and the junction held 1 base outside the gene matches.

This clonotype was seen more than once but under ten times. CDR3 protein: CASSRSGSGEQFF. The CDR3 DNA is TGTGCCAGCAGTCGAAGCGGGAGCGGTGAGCAGTTCTTC. The chain couples TRBV6-1 to TRBJ2-1, with TRBD2 matching 8 bases. The germline gives CDR1 MNHNS, CDR2 SASEGT. J gave up 9 bases and V 5 bases, and 6 bases lay outside the gene matches. This CDR3 contains 13 residues.

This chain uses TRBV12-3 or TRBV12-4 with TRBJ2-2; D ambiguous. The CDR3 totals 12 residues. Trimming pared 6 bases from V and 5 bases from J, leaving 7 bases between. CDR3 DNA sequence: TGTGCCAGCAGGGGTGAAACCGGGGAGCTGTTTTTT. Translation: CASRGETGELFF.

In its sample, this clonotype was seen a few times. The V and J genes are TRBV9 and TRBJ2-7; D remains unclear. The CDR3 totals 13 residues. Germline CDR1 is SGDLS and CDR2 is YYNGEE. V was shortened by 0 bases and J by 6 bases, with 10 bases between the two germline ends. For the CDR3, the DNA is TGTGCCAGCAGCGTAGGGGTGGCCCCCGAGCAGTACTTC. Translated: CASSVGVAPEQYF.

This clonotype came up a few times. The CDR3 nucleotides are TGCAGCGTATCGGGACAGGGAGCAAGCACTGAAGCTTTCTTT. It is translated as CSVSGQGASTEAFF. The V and J genes are TRBV29-1 and TRBJ1-1; TRBD1 matches at 9 bases. Trimming cost V 6 bases and J 4 bases; bases outside gene matches: 9. This CDR3 spans 14 amino acids. Per the germline V gene, CDR1 is SQVTM and CDR2 is ANQGSEA.